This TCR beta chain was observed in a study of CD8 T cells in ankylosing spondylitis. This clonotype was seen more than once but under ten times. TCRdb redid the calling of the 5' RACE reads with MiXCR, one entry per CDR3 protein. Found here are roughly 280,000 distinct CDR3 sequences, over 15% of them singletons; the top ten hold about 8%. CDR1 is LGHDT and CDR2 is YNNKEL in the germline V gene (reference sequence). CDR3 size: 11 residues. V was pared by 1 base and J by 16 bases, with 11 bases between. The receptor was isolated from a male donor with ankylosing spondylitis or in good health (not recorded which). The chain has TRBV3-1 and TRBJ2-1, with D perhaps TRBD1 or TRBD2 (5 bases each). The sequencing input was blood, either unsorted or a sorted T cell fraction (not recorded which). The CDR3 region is CASSQGQRRFF. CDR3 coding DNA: TGTGCCAGCAGCCAAGGACAGCGGCGATTCTTC.